Listed here are 8 T cell receptor beta chains from one sample, sequenced in a study of tumor-infiltrating lymphocytes in oesophageal squamous cell carcinoma. TCRdb re-derived calls from the PCR reads in MiXCR, one entry per CDR3 protein. The sample shows roughly 21,000 distinct CDR3 sequences, 35% to 40% of them seen only once. The sample consisted of esophageal tumor tissue. These receptors were collected from a male donor with esophageal squamous cell carcinoma.

In its sample, this clonotype was seen many times. V and J are TRBV11-2 and TRBJ1-1; D unclear. Trimming removed 4 bases at V and 8 bases at J, with 23 bases between. CDR3 length equals 16 residues. The germline CDR1 and CDR2 sequences are SGHAT and FQNNGV. CDR3 amino acids: CASSSGNWEYFEEAFF. In nucleotides, the CDR3 is TGTGCCAGCAGCTCCGGAAATTGGGAGTACTTCGAGGAAGCTTTCTTT.

This clonotype counts as medium-sized. The J gene is TRBJ1-4, the V gene TRBV27; TRBD1 might be the D (5 bases). Germline V gene data show CDR1 as MNHEY and CDR2 as SMNVEV (reference sequence). The CDR3 is 16 residues long. The V end was cut by 2 bases, the J end by 7 bases, with 17 bases between. The CDR3 here is CASSLRDPGGGEKLFF. The CDR3 DNA follows: TGTGCCAGCAGTTTACGGGACCCGGGCGGGGGTGAAAAACTGTTTTTT.

The rearrangement joins TRBV7-3 to TRBJ2-5, with D possibly matching TRBD2 (5 bases). The J call may not be correct, given that the DNA end is closer to TRBJ2-1. This CDR3 region has 14 residues. Germline lookup yields CDR1 SGHTA and CDR2 FQGTGA. The CDR3, as DNA: TGTGCCAGCAGCTTCTCCGGGGCCTACAATGAGCAGTTCTTC. This translates into CASSFSGAYNEQFF.

This clonotype is termed medium-sized. The V and J genes are TRBV7-9 and TRBJ1-2; D gene uncertain. The CDR3 has 15 amino acids. Germline V gene sequence: CDR1 SEHNR, CDR2 FQNEAQ (reference sequence). Trimming pared 2 bases from V and 5 bases from J, leaving 15 bases between. For the CDR3, the DNA is TGTGCCAGCAGCTTACTTCGGACGGGGAGTTATGGCTACACCTTC. Its translation: CASSLLRTGSYGYTF. Based on the CDR3 plus reference TRBV7-9 and TRBJ1-2, the full variable domain is DTGVSQNPRHKITKRGQNVTFRCDPISEHNRLYWYRQTLGQGPEFLTYFQNEAQLEKSRLLSDRFSAERPKGSFSTLEIQRTEQGDSAMYLCASSLLRTGSYGYTFGSGTRLTVV.

This rearrangement joins TRBV7-2 to TRBJ2-3; 11 bases are a match to TRBD2. The length of the CDR3 is 16 residues. Trimming removed 0 bases from V and 6 bases from J; junction bases left unmatched: 5. CDR1 and CDR2 from the germline V gene are SGHTA and FQGNSA. This chain's CDR3 is CASSLATSGGGDTQYF. The CDR3, as DNA: TGTGCCAGCAGCTTAGCTACTAGCGGGGGAGGGGATACGCAGTATTTT.

By share, this clonotype ranks as medium-sized (0.01 to 0.1%). The J gene is TRBJ2-7, the V gene TRBV7-9; D is unresolved. V lost 4 bases and J lost 4, with 8 bases in between. This CDR3 region has 12 residues. The germline V gene encodes CDR1 SEHNR and CDR2 FQNEAQ (reference sequence). CDR3 coding DNA: TGTGCCAGCAGCTCACTGCGGTACGAGCAGTACTTC. It specifies CASSSLRYEQYF.

This clonotype showed up just once. The DNA is omitted, as the CDR3 cannot be located on it reliably, and the CDR3 follows TCRdb's listing. This chain connects TRBV7-5 to TRBJ2-1; the table names TRBD1, a call not compared with the DNA. TRBV7-5 is listed as a pseudogene. The length of the CDR3 is 18 amino acids, counting both ends. The CDR3 loop reads CISVPAVTCFDRGETQYF.

This clonotype came up a few times. This sequence joins TRBV19 and TRBJ2-1; D call uncertain. The J call is uncertain, as TRBJ2-7 better fits the DNA end. This CDR3 is 11 amino acids long. Germline-derived CDR1 and CDR2 are LNHDA and SQIVND (reference sequence). The chain's CDR3 is CASRQYNEQYF. The CDR3 DNA reads as TGTGCCAGTAGGCAATACAATGAGCAGTACTTC.